This entry lists 9 T cell receptor beta chains sequenced from one sample in a study of yellow fever vaccine responses in identical twins listed by TCRdb under 2018. The library was prepared using RT-PCR. The instrument given in TCRdb is Illumina HiSeq 2500. The public reads were run again by TCRdb, first through fastp at Q25 and then through MiXCR, and only productive beta chains were kept. Merged by CDR3 protein, the rows form single entries marked with the most common genes and DNA. The sample table shows 1,500 to 2,000 distinct CDR3 sequences, and approximately 87% are seen once. Approximately 6.6% of the sample is in the top ten clones. This sample comprised T cells from blood (PBMCs), unsorted or a sorted subset (not recorded which), obtained before or after yellow fever vaccination (not recorded which). The receptors derive from a young woman who received the yellow fever vaccine. Donor details come from another sample of the same person, matched by shared clones.

V gene TRBV11-2 combines with J gene TRBJ2-7; D possibly corresponds to TRBD2 (5 bases). The CDR3 is 14 residues long. The V end lost 5 bases, the J end lost 4 bases, and 15 bases lay between the germline ends. Germline CDR1 and CDR2: SGHAT and FQNNGV. The DNA of the CDR3 is TGTGCCAGCAGCAAGGACTTCATGGGTTACGAGCAGTACTTC. It yields the protein CASSKDFMGYEQYF. The complete variable domain, with remaining parts taken from reference TRBV11-2 and TRBJ2-7, reads EAGVAQSPRYKIIEKRQSVAFWCNPISGHATLYWYQQILGQGPKLLIQFQNNGVVDDSQLPKDRFSAERLKGVDSTLKIQPAKLEDSAVYLCASSKDFMGYEQYFGPGTRLTVT.

The gene calls are TRBV29-1 and TRBJ2-1, with 12 bases that match TRBD2. Unmatched junction bases numbered 7, after V lost 6 bases and J lost 7 bases. The germline CDR1 and CDR2 sequences are SQVTM and ANQGSEA. CDR3 length: 14 amino acids. CDR3 protein: CSVVRLAGANEQFF. The CDR3 nucleotides read TGCAGCGTCGTTAGACTAGCGGGAGCGAATGAGCAGTTCTTC.

In nucleotides, the CDR3 is TGTGCCAGCAGCCAAGTTCTAGCGGGTCTCAATGAGCAGTTCTTC. Encoded protein: CASSQVLAGLNEQFF. J is TRBJ2-1 and V is TRBV14; 8 bases are shared with TRBD2. J gave up 6 bases and V 1 base, and 5 bases lay outside the gene matches. The CDR3 sequence is 15 residues long. The germline gives CDR1 SGHDN, CDR2 FVKESK.

This clonotype was seen just once. The chain carries TRBV7-9 and TRBJ2-7; D call uncertain. Germline assignment: CDR1 SEHNR and CDR2 FQNEAQ (reference sequence). V was trimmed by 1 base and J by 4 bases, leaving 8 bases between them. The CDR3 runs to 13 residues. CDR3 nucleotides: TGTGCCAGCAGCTTAGGGGTCACTTACGAGCAGTACTTC. It yields the protein CASSLGVTYEQYF.

The rearrangement uses TRBV12-1 and TRBJ2-1; the D call of TRBD2 is as the table states it, not checked on the DNA. TRBV12-1 is a known pseudogene. CDR3 length: 17 amino acids. CDR3 protein: CASSHGRARELGNEQFF. The CDR3 DNA follows: TGTGCCAGCAGCCACGGGCGGGCGCGGGAGTTGGGTAATGAGCAGTTCTTC.

This clonotype is a singleton in its sample. The chain joins TRBV19 to TRBJ2-7; D gene uncertain. This CDR3 has 13 amino acids. Per the germline V gene, CDR1 is LNHDA and CDR2 is SQIVND (reference sequence). V lost 3 bases and J 3 bases, leaving 9 bases between the germline ends. CDR3 nucleotide sequence: TGTGCCAGTAGTATCGCGGACGGCTACGAGCAGTACTTC. It encodes CASSIADGYEQYF.

The chain combines TRBV4-3 with TRBJ2-2; D not certain. The CDR3 has 14 amino acids. V shed 0 bases and J shed 4 bases, with 6 bases lying between them. Germline V gene lookup returns CDR1 LGHNA and CDR2 YSLEER. CDR3 in amino acids: CASSQEISTGELFF. The CDR3 DNA follows: TGCGCCAGCAGCCAAGAAATTTCCACCGGGGAGCTGTTTTTT.

The CDR3 is CASRGPNTGELFF. CDR3 DNA sequence: TGTGCCAGCCGGGGCCCCAACACCGGGGAGCTGTTTTTT. V usage is TRBV12-3 or TRBV12-4 and J usage is TRBJ2-2, with D perhaps assigned TRBD1 or TRBD2 (5 bases each). The CDR3 loop spans 13 amino acids. The ends were cut back, 8 bases at V and 2 bases at J, with 9 bases in the middle.

This rearrangement joins TRBV13 to TRBJ2-5, with 11 bases identical to TRBD2. With V trimmed by 4 bases and J by 1 base, 2 bases remained unmatched. The CDR3 contains 15 residues. Germline V gives CDR1 PRHDT, CDR2 FYEKMQ (reference sequence). CDR3 bases: TGTGCCAGCAGCTGGACTAGCGGGTTCCAAGAGACCCAGTACTTC. Its protein is CASSWTSGFQETQYF.